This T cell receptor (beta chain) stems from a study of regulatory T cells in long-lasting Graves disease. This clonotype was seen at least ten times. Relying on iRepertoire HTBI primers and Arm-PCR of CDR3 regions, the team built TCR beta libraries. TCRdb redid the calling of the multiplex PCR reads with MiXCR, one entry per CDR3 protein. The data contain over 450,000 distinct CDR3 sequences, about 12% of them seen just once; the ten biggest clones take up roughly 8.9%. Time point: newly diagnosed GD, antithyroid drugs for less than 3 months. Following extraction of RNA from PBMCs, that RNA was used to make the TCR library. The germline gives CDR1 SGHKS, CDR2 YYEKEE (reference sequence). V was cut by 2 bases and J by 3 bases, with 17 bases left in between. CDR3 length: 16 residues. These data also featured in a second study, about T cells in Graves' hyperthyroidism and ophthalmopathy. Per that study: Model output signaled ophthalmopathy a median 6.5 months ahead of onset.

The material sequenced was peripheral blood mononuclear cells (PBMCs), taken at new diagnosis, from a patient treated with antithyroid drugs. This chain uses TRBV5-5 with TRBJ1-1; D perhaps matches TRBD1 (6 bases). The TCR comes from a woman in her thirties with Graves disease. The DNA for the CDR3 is TGTGCCAGCAGCTTCAATGGGGGGGCCCTGTACACTGAAGCTTTCTTT. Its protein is CASSFNGGALYTEAFF.